A selection of T cell receptor beta chains follows, all from one sample in a study of memory CD8 T cells in hepatitis C reinfection. Profiled with immunoSEQ multiplex PCR; TCRdb holds only in-frame clones, not every one. The data hold 45,000 to 65,000 clones, with 85% to 90% observed a single time. Sequencing input: naive CD8+ T cells sorted from blood. These receptors came from a man aged 18 to 30 with hepatitis C virus infection. The CDR3 runs from the conserved cysteine through the conserved F or W. A D gene is named only where the DNA matches it firmly. Not every row has a clone size; where given, it reads once, few, many or a size class.

size	J	V	D	CDR3	DNA
-	TRBJ2-2	TRBV9	-	CASSVGATGELFF	TGTGCCAGCAGCGTAGGAGCCACCGGGGAGCTGTTTTTT
-	TRBJ1-4	TRBV27	TRBD1	CASSLGTGGNEKLFF	TGTGCCAGCAGTTTGGGGACAGGAGGTAACGAAAAACTGTTTTTT
-	TRBJ2-7	TRBV9	TRBD1	CASSEGQSAYEQYF	TGTGCCAGCAGCGAGGGACAGTCGGCCTACGAGCAGTACTTC
-	TRBJ2-3	TRBV9	-	CASSSPRGDTQYF	TGTGCCAGCAGCTCCCCCCGAGGAGATACGCAGTATTTT
-	TRBJ1-5	TRBV6-1	-	CASSEWEGAQPQHF	TGTGCCAGCAGTGAATGGGAAGGGGCTCAGCCCCAGCATTTT
-	TRBJ2-5	TRBV6-5	-	CASSLARVKETQYF	TGTGCCAGCAGCCTCGCTCGAGTCAAAGAGACCCAGTACTTC
-	TRBJ2-1	TRBV7-9	-	CASSLGGLGGFEQFF	TGTGCCAGCAGCTTAGGGGGGTTGGGAGGTTTTGAGCAGTTCTTC
-	TRBJ2-1	TRBV4-1	TRBD2	CASSLGSGRRDEQFF	TGCGCCAGCAGCCTGGGTAGCGGGAGGCGGGATGAGCAGTTCTTC
-	TRBJ1-5	TRBV28	-	CASAVPAESNQPQHF	TGTGCCAGCGCTGTCCCGGCGGAGAGCAATCAGCCCCAGCATTTT
-	TRBJ2-2	TRBV7-8	TRBD2	CASKRPRGAGGKTGELFF	TGTGCCAGCAAAAGACCCCGGGGGGCGGGGGGAAAAACCGGGGAGCTGTTTTTT
-	TRBJ1-2	TRBV7-9	-	CASSLDYHGSNYGYTF	TGTGCCAGCAGCCTGGACTACCACGGATCTAACTATGGCTACACCTTC
-	TRBJ1-1	TRBV4-1	-	CASSQGQGRGVTEAFF	TGCGCCAGCAGCCAAGGGCAGGGGCGTGGGGTCACTGAAGCTTTCTTT
-	TRBJ2-1	TRBV29-1	TRBD2	CSVEPTSGNEQFF	TGCAGCGTGGAACCGACTAGCGGCAATGAGCAGTTCTTC
-	TRBJ1-4	TRBV6-6	-	CASSYLPQGNEKLFF	TGTGCCAGCAGTTACCTCCCGCAGGGGAATGAAAAACTGTTTTTT
-	TRBJ2-5	TRBV27	-	CASSSEETQYF	TGTGCCAGCAGTTCGGAAGAGACCCAGTACTTC
-	TRBJ1-6	TRBV14	-	CASSQDSASYNSPLHF	TGTGCCAGCAGCCAGGACAGCGCCTCCTATAATTCACCCCTCCACTTT
-	TRBJ2-3	TRBV28	-	CASSPPYRRTDTQYF	TGTGCCAGCAGTCCCCCGTACAGGCGCACAGATACGCAGTATTTT
-	TRBJ2-3	TRBV2	TRBD2	CASSELAGGAEGEDTQYF	TGTGCCAGCAGTGAGCTAGCGGGGGGGGCCGAGGGGGAAGATACGCAGTATTTT
once	TRBJ2-1	TRBV29-1	TRBD1	CSAEPGQGVNEQFF	TGCAGCGCAGAACCGGGACAGGGTGTCAATGAGCAGTTCTTC
few	TRBJ1-1	TRBV7-9	-	CASSLQGLNTEAFF	TGTGCCAGCAGCTTGCAGGGCTTGAACACTGAAGCTTTCTTT
-	TRBJ1-1	TRBV6-5	-	CASSYAGYTEAFF	TGTGCCAGCAGTTACGCAGGGTACACTGAAGCTTTCTTT
-	TRBJ2-3	TRBV6-5	TRBD1	CASSYLQGGDTQYF	TGTGCCAGCAGTTACTTACAGGGGGGCGATACGCAGTATTTT
few	TRBJ1-3	TRBV6-5	TRBD1	CASNPGTGNTIYF	TGTGCCAGCAACCCTGGGACAGGGAACACCATATATTTT
-	TRBJ1-6	TRBV27	TRBD1	CASRVGTANSPLHF	TGTGCCAGCAGGGTCGGGACAGCTAATTCCCCCCTCCACTTT
-	TRBJ2-5	TRBV5-4	TRBD2	CASSPGGEEETQYF	TGTGCCAGCAGTCCCGGGGGGGAAGAAGAGACCCAGTACTTC
-	TRBJ1-6	TRBV5-6	TRBD1	CASSSGTGINSPLHF	TGTGCCAGCAGCTCCGGGACAGGGATAAATTCACCCCTCCACTTT
-	TRBJ2-7	TRBV11-3	TRBD2	CASMGEGNEQYF	TGTGCCAGCATGGGGGAGGGGAACGAGCAGTACTTC
-	TRBJ2-1	TRBV27	-	CASSLYIYNEQFF	TGTGCCAGCAGTCTCTATATATACAATGAGCAGTTCTTC
-	TRBJ2-1	TRBV4-3	-	CASSQDPPDNEQFF	TGCGCCAGCAGCCAAGATCCACCGGACAATGAGCAGTTCTTC
few	TRBJ2-7	TRBV4-1	TRBD2	CASSPRTSGRSYEQYF	TGCGCCAGCAGCCCGCGGACTAGCGGTAGATCCTACGAGCAGTACTTC
-	TRBJ1-1	TRBV27	TRBD1	CASSLTGGANTEAFF	TGTGCCAGCAGTTTGACAGGGGGGGCGAACACTGAAGCTTTCTTT
-	TRBJ2-1	TRBV7-9	-	CASSLSWTTGSSYNEQFF	TGTGCCAGCAGCTTATCTTGGACTACCGGAAGCTCCTACAATGAGCAGTTCTTC
few	TRBJ2-7	TRBV5-6	TRBD2	CASEGLAALSYEQYF	TGTGCCAGCGAAGGACTAGCGGCACTCTCCTACGAGCAGTACTTC
once	TRBJ2-1	TRBV7-9	TRBD2	CASSNRLAGGRDEQFF	TGTGCCAGCAGCAACAGACTAGCGGGAGGTCGGGATGAGCAGTTCTTC
-	TRBJ2-1	TRBV13	TRBD1	CASSLGQGAYNEQFF	TGTGCCAGCAGCTTAGGGCAGGGGGCTTACAATGAGCAGTTCTTC
-	TRBJ1-4	TRBV4-1	-	CASSQNELTNEKLFF	TGCGCCAGCAGCCAAAATGAGCTAACTAATGAAAAACTGTTTTTT
-	TRBJ1-4	TRBV7-7	-	CASSLNDWAEKLFF	TGTGCTAGCAGCTTAAACGATTGGGCTGAAAAACTGTTTTTT
-	TRBJ2-2	TRBV7-2	TRBD2	CASSSILAGGTGELFF	TGTGCCAGCAGCTCTATACTAGCGGGGGGGACCGGGGAGCTGTTTTTT
-	TRBJ1-2	TRBV6-1	TRBD1	CASSGYRDSYGYTF	TGTGCCAGCAGTGGTTACCGGGACAGCTATGGCTACACCTTC
-	TRBJ2-7	TRBV5-1	TRBD2	CASSERGIAGVYEQYF	TGCGCCAGCAGTGAAAGAGGGATAGCGGGAGTGTACGAGCAGTACTTC
-	TRBJ2-7	TRBV4-1	-	CASSQAGYEQYF	TGCGCCAGCAGCCAAGCAGGGTACGAGCAGTACTTC